This T cell receptor (beta chain) stems from a study of shared clonotypes between healthy human individuals. V dropped 6 bases and J dropped 2 bases, with 14 bases sitting between them. This CDR3 contains 15 residues. The germline CDR1 and CDR2 sequences are WSHSY and SAAADI. Clones were read by immunoSEQ multiplex PCR, and TCRdb kept only the in-frame ones, dropping some. The table includes more than 2 million clones, under 97% detected once. This sequence originates from a man aged 18 to 30 in good health. The sample comprised naive CD4+ T cells sorted from blood. This sample's subset: CD45RA+ positively selected. The V and J genes are TRBV10-2 and TRBJ1-5; D is perhaps TRBD1 (5 bases). The CDR3 region has the DNA TGCGCCAGCAGGGGGCCCTTTGGCGGCAATCAGCCCCAGCATTTT. This gives the protein CASRGPFGGNQPQHF.